This T cell receptor (beta chain) was identified during a study of T cells in Graves' hyperthyroidism and ophthalmopathy. Study results and caveats: Ophthalmopathy was predicted by the model a median of about 6.5 months ahead of onset. Patients with ophthalmopathy were separated from those with stable hyperthyroidism by a 13 V-J model.

In the case of this clonotype: Its antigen is undetermined.

TCR beta CDR3 region amplification was performed from RNA transcripts. An initial round of RT-PCR targeting the TCR CDR3 relied on the HTBI primer set. One entry per CDR3 protein, called by TCRdb with MiXCR from the multiplex PCR reads. The table lists tens of thousands of distinct CDR3 sequences, roughly half of them singletons. The cohort's ophthalmopathy patients, a group with duration under 3 months, had a Clinical Activity Score of at least 3 and a NOSPECS grade of at least 4. V was cut by 2 bases and J by 3 bases, with 5 bases left in between. Looked up from germline, CDR1 is WSHSY and CDR2 is SAAADI. The CDR3 is 13 residues long.

The sample was blood. The chain joins TRBV10-2 to TRBJ2-1; no clear D gene. This TCR was sampled from a man aged 35-49 years with Graves' ophthalmopathy. Here the CDR3 reads CASSEGDYNEQFF. For the CDR3, the DNA is TGCGCCAGCAGTGAGGGAGACTACAATGAGCAGTTCTTC.